These 2 T cell receptor beta chains originate from one sample sequenced in a study of blood T cell repertoires in COVID-19. The repertoire was sequenced with immunoSEQ multiplex PCR; TCRdb's copy has only in-frame clones and lacks some. The sample lists around 130,000 clones, around 81% seen once, with about a tenth in the top ten. Sequencing was performed on peripheral blood. The receptors were gathered from a man aged 40-50 years with active or convalescent COVID-19.

This clone was detected only once. The V gene is TRBV19, the J gene TRBJ1-1; perhaps TRBD1 as D (5 bases). The V and J ends lost 6 bases and 3 bases respectively, with 14 bases between them. The CDR3 consists of 14 residues. From germline, CDR1 is LNHDA and CDR2 SQIVND (reference sequence). The CDR3 nucleotides read TGTGCCAGTAGATACGTAGGGGCGGACACTGAAGCTTTCTTT. Amino acid sequence: CASRYVGADTEAFF.

The V and J genes are TRBV4-2 and TRBJ1-4, with TRBD1 identical over 8 bases. Germline V gives CDR1 LGHNA, CDR2 YNFKEQ. V shed 3 bases, J shed 5 bases, and the junction held 5 bases outside the gene matches. This CDR3 region has 15 residues. The CDR3 nucleotides are TGTGCCAGCAGCCAGACACAGGGGGACAATGAAAAACTGTTTTTT. It translates to CASSQTQGDNEKLFF.